Listed below are T cell receptor beta chains from one sample, sequenced in a study of human T cells and chemical hapten exposure. Using its own MiXCR run on the RACE reads, TCRdb lists one record per CDR3 protein. The repertoire consists of about 120,000 distinct CDR3 sequences, with approximately 15% occurring once and the leading ten covering about 0.9%. Sequencing used whole blood, obtained in connection with sensitization to the hapten diphenylcyclopropenone (DPC). The receptors stem from a man aged 18 to 29 with alopecia areata. Some clones in this sample may be carry-over from other donors' samples. Both conserved end residues are part of each CDR3. The order of the fields is J gene, V gene, CDR3 protein.

J: TRBJ2-1; V: TRBV7-3; CDR3: CASSPEASSYNEQFF
J: TRBJ1-1; V: TRBV6-2/TRBV6-3; CDR3: CASSPPARAFEAFF
J: TRBJ1-1; V: TRBV21-1; CDR3: CASSLGGQGNRPDTEAFF
J: TRBJ1-5; V: TRBV18; CDR3: CASSHSALSRNQPQHF
J: TRBJ2-5; V: TRBV27; CDR3: CASSFGDRDQETQYF
J: TRBJ1-5; V: TRBV6-5; CDR3: CASRSRTGRGESNQPQHF
J: TRBJ2-1; V: TRBV19; CDR3: CASQYRGTSGYNEQFF
J: TRBJ2-5; V: TRBV10-3; CDR3: CAISDSTGAGQETQYF
J: TRBJ2-5; V: TRBV6-2/TRBV6-3; CDR3: CASSDVGTDQETQYF
J: TRBJ2-3; V: TRBV7-7; CDR3: CASSLTSGVDTQYF
J: TRBJ1-3; V: TRBV4-2; CDR3: CASRAGTATGNTIYF
J: TRBJ2-7; V: TRBV29-1; CDR3: CSVAGGDEQYF
J: TRBJ2-2; V: TRBV20-1; CDR3: CSARDVARLTGELFF
J: TRBJ2-1; V: TRBV29-1; CDR3: CSPGIYNEQFF
J: TRBJ2-5; V: TRBV20-1; CDR3: CSARALRGLGETQYF
J: TRBJ1-4; V: TRBV18; CDR3: CASSPGPQGNLFF
J: TRBJ1-5; V: TRBV29-1; CDR3: CSVRQGDQPQHF
J: TRBJ1-1; V: TRBV6-2/TRBV6-3; CDR3: CASSYKANTEAFF
J: TRBJ1-2; V: TRBV6-2/TRBV6-3; CDR3: CASSYTTGRGYTF
J: TRBJ2-4; V: TRBV29-1; CDR3: CSVGEGQSIQYF
J: TRBJ2-7; V: TRBV6-5; CDR3: CASSYWTGTGAYEQYF
J: TRBJ2-2; V: TRBV7-8; CDR3: CASSLLDVTGELFF
J: TRBJ2-1; V: TRBV14; CDR3: CASSQFGAAEQFF
J: TRBJ2-7; V: TRBV6-2/TRBV6-3; CDR3: CASSYSSSRASYEQYF
J: TRBJ1-1; V: TRBV18; CDR3: CASSPPRGINEAFF
J: TRBJ2-7; V: TRBV5-1; CDR3: CASSLNPGRDYEQYF
J: TRBJ1-1; V: TRBV2; CDR3: CASPGRDLRTEAFF
J: TRBJ2-7; V: TRBV29-1; CDR3: CSVRSPGVSEQYF
J: TRBJ2-3; V: TRBV11-2; CDR3: CASSLVAATTTDTQYF
J: TRBJ1-1; V: TRBV29-1; CDR3: CSVEGRTEAFF
J: TRBJ1-2; V: TRBV2; CDR3: CASKLSAYGYTF
J: TRBJ2-2; V: TRBV7-9; CDR3: CASSRDGATGELFF
J: TRBJ2-5; V: TRBV5-1; CDR3: CASSLLIQETQYF
J: TRBJ2-7; V: TRBV7-9; CDR3: CASSLSVAEQYF
J: TRBJ1-1; V: TRBV11-2; CDR3: CASSLGAMNTEAFF
J: TRBJ1-6; V: TRBV15; CDR3: CATSSNVGYNSPLHF
J: TRBJ2-2; V: TRBV2; CDR3: CASSHRTSGTNTGELFF
J: TRBJ2-7; V: TRBV11-2; CDR3: CASSPHRQTYEQYF
J: TRBJ2-1; V: TRBV29-1; CDR3: CSPIAGVYNEQFF
J: TRBJ1-4; V: TRBV24-1; CDR3: CATSDPGTGGGEKLFF
J: TRBJ2-2; V: TRBV12-3/TRBV12-4; CDR3: CASSFRMGGDGELFF
J: TRBJ1-3; V: TRBV4-3; CDR3: CASSQAPANSGNTIYF
J: TRBJ2-7; V: TRBV20-1; CDR3: CSASQTILEGYEQYF
J: TRBJ2-3; V: TRBV6-1; CDR3: CASSNRAFDTDTQYF
J: TRBJ2-7; V: TRBV28; CDR3: CASSSLGGVRNEQYF
J: TRBJ1-6; V: TRBV5-1; CDR3: CASSLAGQGRSPLHF
J: TRBJ2-1; V: TRBV7-6; CDR3: CASSLLGTSGGAHNEQFF
J: TRBJ2-3; V: TRBV20-1; CDR3: CSARIASDTQYF
J: TRBJ2-1; V: TRBV29-1; CDR3: CSVPGNEQFF
J: TRBJ1-4; V: TRBV7-2; CDR3: CASSLLQGAAEKLFF
J: TRBJ2-5; V: TRBV20-1; CDR3: CSASSGAEVTQYF
J: TRBJ2-7; V: TRBV18; CDR3: CASSPVRAGGREQYF
J: TRBJ1-2; V: TRBV7-9; CDR3: CASSLGLRGYTF
J: TRBJ2-3; V: TRBV4-3; CDR3: CASSQIRGDGTDTQYF
J: TRBJ1-5; V: TRBV20-1; CDR3: CSARDQPRSSNQPQHF
J: TRBJ1-6; V: TRBV6-6; CDR3: CASSYSGGANSPLHF
J: TRBJ2-3; V: TRBV10-3; CDR3: CAIRPTGSTDTQYF